This T cell receptor (beta chain) was sequenced during a study of blood T cell repertoires in COVID-19. Study-wide context: Specimens from acute and convalescent COVID-19 originated in the United States, Italy and Spain.

Study members were between about 18 and 100 years old and lived in roughly 24 US regions. Clones were sequenced by immunoSEQ multiplex PCR, and TCRdb holds only the in-frame ones, with some missing. The repertoire holds approximately 220,000 clones, 88% seen once, with under 3% in the top ten. The CDR3 totals 16 residues. Trimming took off 3 bases at V and 8 bases at J, with 17 bases between the two ends. Germline V gene lookup returns CDR1 SGHTA and CDR2 FQGNSA. This receptor was taken from a woman aged 25 to 39 who had recovered from COVID-19. The gene calls are TRBV7-2 and TRBJ1-6; D gene uncertain. Sequenced: PBMCs or T cells enriched from blood (not recorded which). CDR3 DNA: TGTGCCAGCAGCTTGAGGGTACTAGGTTTGGATTCACCCCTCCACTTT. Translation gives CASSLRVLGLDSPLHF.